The 12 T cell receptor beta chains reported below all come from one sample, sequenced in a study of CD8+ T cells in alopecia areata. Isolated RNA was reverse transcribed into cDNA used as the sequencing template. The data were produced by immunoSEQ multiplex PCR, yet TCRdb's version contains in-frame clones alone and is incomplete. The sample shows 140,000 to 150,000 clones, about three fifths of them seen only once. The sequences come from CD4+ T cells sorted from blood, collected at week 0. The receptor set was obtained from a human donor with alopecia areata.

V is TRBV7-2 and J is TRBJ1-2; 8 nucleotides agree with TRBD1. In germline, CDR1 is SGHTA, CDR2 FQGNSA. V dropped 5 bases and J dropped 4; count of bases not matched to a gene: 9. The CDR3 is made up of 15 amino acids. The DNA for the CDR3 is TGTGCCAGCAGCCCCGGACAGGGCGACGGCTATGGCTACACCTTC. It translates to CASSPGQGDGYGYTF.

This chain uses TRBV7-9 with TRBJ1-1; D may be TRBD1 (6 bases). Germline V CDR1 and CDR2: SEHNR, FQNEAQ (reference sequence). The CDR3 is 13 residues long. V was pared by 5 bases and J by 4 bases, with 11 bases between. CDR3 residues: CASSLKGGTEAFF. DNA for the CDR3: TGTGCCAGCAGCCTTAAGGGGGGCACTGAAGCTTTCTTT.

This clone showed up just once. The chain carries TRBV29-1 and TRBJ2-3; perhaps TRBD2 as D (5 bases). CDR3 length equals 12 residues. The V end lost 8 bases, the J end lost 4 bases, and 13 bases lay between the germline ends. The V gene's germline CDR1 is SQVTM and CDR2 ANQGSEA. In DNA, the CDR3 is TGCAGCACGACCCCCGGGGCAGATACGCAGTATTTT. Translated, it gives CSTTPGADTQYF.

The table lists this clone with many counts. The chain has TRBV10-3 and TRBJ2-1; D not certain. This CDR3 has 12 amino acids. The ends were cut back, 6 bases at V and 7 bases at J, with 10 bases in the middle. Per the germline V gene, CDR1 is ENHRY and CDR2 is SYGVKD. CDR3 bases: TGTGCCATCAGAGACGCAAGTAATGAGCAGTTCTTC. The encoded protein is CAIRDASNEQFF.

This clone was seen only a few times. V and J are TRBV29-1 and TRBJ2-3; D is possibly TRBD1 (6 bases). The CDR3 contains 12 residues. V lost 7 bases, J lost 4 bases, and 12 bases lay in between. The germline V gene has CDR1 SQVTM and CDR2 ANQGSEA. Written as DNA, the CDR3 is TGCAGCGCAGAACAGGGTTCAGATACGCAGTATTTT. Translation: CSAEQGSDTQYF.

The chain links TRBV6-1 to TRBJ2-5; D is perhaps TRBD2 (6 bases). Germline V lookup: CDR1 MNHNS, CDR2 SASEGT. Trimming shortened V by 6 bases and J by 4 bases, and 15 bases separated the two germline ends. CDR3 length: 14 amino acids. The CDR3 DNA is TGTGCCAGCAGGGTGGGGGGTTCCGGAGAGACCCAGTACTTC. Translation: CASRVGGSGETQYF.

On this clone itself: One end of the junction varies from germline; a read error may be responsible. The chain links TRBV29-1 to TRBJ2-5, with 7 bases that match TRBD1. CDR1 is SQVTM and CDR2 is ANQGSEA in the germline V gene. The CDR3 sequence is 13 residues long. The CDR3 coding sequence is TGCAGCATTGAGGGACAGATCCAAGAGACCCAGTACTTC. Protein: CSIEGQIQETQYF.

The chain joins TRBV7-8 to TRBJ1-4; D remains unclear. This CDR3 has 13 residues. V lost 1 base, J lost 5 bases, and 5 bases lay in between. Germline V gene data show CDR1 as SGHVS and CDR2 as FQNEAQ. The CDR3 reads CASSLVGNEKLFF. The CDR3 DNA reads TGTGCCAGCAGCTTAGTCGGGAATGAAAAACTGTTTTTT.

The chain has TRBV2 and TRBJ1-5; a weak D match, TRBD1 (6 bases). CDR1 is SNHLY and CDR2 is FYNNEI in the germline V gene. Trimming pared 8 bases from V and 13 bases from J, leaving 27 bases between. This CDR3 spans 15 amino acids. This CDR3 is CASGGRQVNGVLQHF. CDR3 nucleotides: TGTGCCAGCGGCGGGAGACAGGTTAACGGCGTCCTACAGCATTTT.

V gene TRBV5-6 combines with J gene TRBJ1-2; 7 bases align to TRBD1. Germline V CDR1 and CDR2: SGHDT, YYEEEE. The junction had 9 bases not matched to a gene; V was cut back by 0 bases and J by 4 bases. This CDR3 comprises 16 residues. CDR3 loop: CASSLVEGGGSYGYTF. The DNA of the CDR3 is TGTGCCAGCAGCTTGGTCGAAGGGGGCGGTTCCTATGGCTACACCTTC.

About this clone: Distinct nucleotide sequences in the sample also encode this CDR3. The chain couples TRBV29-1 to TRBJ2-6; D gene unclear. Trimming cost V 6 bases and J 0 bases, with 6 bases left between them. CDR1 is SQVTM and CDR2 is ANQGSEA in the germline V gene. There are 13 residues in the CDR3. The CDR3 DNA follows: TGCAGCGTCGAGACCTCTGGGGCCAACGTCCTGACTTTC. Translation gives CSVETSGANVLTF.

The CDR3 reads CASSRRVGTQETQYF. CDR3 nucleotides: TGTGCCAGCAGTAGGAGGGTGGGGACTCAAGAGACCCAGTACTTC. The gene calls are TRBV2 and TRBJ2-5; perhaps TRBD2 as D (6 bases). CDR3 size: 15 residues. Germline V lookup: CDR1 SNHLY, CDR2 FYNNEI. V dropped 5 bases and J dropped 2 bases, with 15 bases sitting between them.